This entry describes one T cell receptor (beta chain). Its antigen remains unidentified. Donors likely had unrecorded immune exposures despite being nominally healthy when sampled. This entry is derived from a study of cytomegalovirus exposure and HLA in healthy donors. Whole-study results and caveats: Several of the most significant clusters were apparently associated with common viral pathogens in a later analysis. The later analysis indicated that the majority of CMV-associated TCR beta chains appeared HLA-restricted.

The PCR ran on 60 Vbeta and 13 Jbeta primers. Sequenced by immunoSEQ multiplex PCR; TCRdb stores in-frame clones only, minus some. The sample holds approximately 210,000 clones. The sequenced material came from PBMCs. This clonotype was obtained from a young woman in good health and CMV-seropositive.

CDR3 DNA: TGTGCCAGTAGTGTTCAGGGGCAGGGCACTGAAGCTTTCTTT. This codes for CASSVQGQGTEAFF. The chain employs TRBV19 and TRBJ1-1; tentatively, D is TRBD1 (6 bases). This CDR3 is 14 amino acids long. The V end was cut by 5 bases, the J end by 4 bases, with 14 bases between. Looked up from germline, CDR1 is LNHDA and CDR2 is SQIVND (reference sequence).